This entry describes one T cell receptor beta chain. The data were taken from a study of technical replicates of blood from several donors. Clones were read by immunoSEQ multiplex PCR, and TCRdb kept only the in-frame ones, dropping some. The repertoire has tens of thousands of clones, 95% to 98% of them found once; the top ten carry approximately 0.14%. The sample comprised T cells isolated from PBMCs. The receptor comes from a human donor in good health.

The CDR3 DNA sequence: TGTGCCAGCAGCTCGCCACTGGACAGTTTTGAAGCTTTCTTT. Translated: CASSSPLDSFEAFF. The chain has TRBV7-9 and TRBJ1-1; TRBD1 is a possible D gene (6 bases). V was trimmed by 4 bases and J by 7 bases, leaving 16 bases between them. Germline CDR1 and CDR2: SEHNR and FQNEAQ (reference sequence). CDR3 length: 14 amino acids.